These 15 T cell receptor beta chains share one sample of origin, sequenced in a study of T cells in Graves' hyperthyroidism and ophthalmopathy. From RNA transcripts, TCR beta CDR3 regions were amplified. The primer set for the first-round RT-PCR of the TCR CDR3 was HTBI. MiXCR was run by TCRdb on the multiplex PCR reads, yielding one entry per CDR3 protein. Here the sample spans about 270,000 distinct CDR3 sequences, 24% being singletons. Specimen: blood. Receptors were obtained from a woman aged 40-49 years with Graves' ophthalmopathy.

This clonotype appeared many times. V usage is TRBV6-1 and J usage is TRBJ1-5; D uncertain. V shed 3 bases and J shed 3 bases, with 15 bases lying between them. This CDR3 spans 16 amino acids. CDR1 and CDR2 (germline): MNHNS, SASEGT. Written as DNA, the CDR3 is TGTGCCAGCAGTGAGGCCGTGTGGCAGATCAATCAGCCCCAGCATTTT. Protein product: CASSEAVWQINQPQHF.

This clonotype was seen at least ten times. The V call is TRBV6-1, the J call TRBJ1-3; D not certain. The CDR3 is made up of 13 amino acids. Trimming left V 5 bases short and J 0 bases short, with 5 bases between. In germline, CDR1 is MNHNS, CDR2 SASEGT. CDR3 bases: TGTGCCAGCAGTCCAACCTCTGGAAACACCATATATTTT. It is translated as CASSPTSGNTIYF.

This clonotype was counted ten times or more. The chain employs TRBV3-1 and TRBJ2-7, with unresolved D. The ends were cut back, 4 bases at V and 7 bases at J, with 17 bases in the middle. This CDR3 spans 14 amino acids. Germline CDR1 reads LGHDT; CDR2 reads YNNKEL (reference sequence). CDR3: CASSLRSAFREQYF. The CDR3 coding sequence is TGTGCCAGCAGCCTCAGGTCAGCATTTCGTGAGCAGTACTTC.

This clonotype showed up many times. This chain joins TRBV10-3 and TRBJ2-7; a possible D gene is TRBD2 (6 bases). The CDR3 loop spans 13 amino acids. Germline assignment: CDR1 ENHRY and CDR2 SYGVKD. Deletions cut 5 bases from V and 1 base from J, with 9 bases between. This chain's CDR3 is CAISPSVSYEQYF. In DNA form, the CDR3 reads TGTGCCATCAGTCCTAGCGTTTCCTACGAGCAGTACTTC.

Many counts were recorded for this clonotype. The CDR3 reads CASSLLGEGYTF. In DNA, the CDR3 is TGCGCCAGCAGCCTGCTAGGGGAAGGCTACACCTTC. The chain is built from TRBV5-1 and TRBJ1-2; a weak D match, TRBD1 (5 bases). The CDR3 totals 12 residues. Trimming took off 4 bases at V and 8 bases at J, with 12 bases between the two ends. Germline-derived CDR1 and CDR2 are SGHRS and YFSETQ.

This clonotype was detected many times. The rearrangement links TRBV9 to TRBJ2-2; 9 bases are shared with TRBD2. CDR1 is SGDLS and CDR2 is YYNGEE in the germline V gene. Trimming cost V 0 bases and J 2 bases; bases outside gene matches: 8. This CDR3 has 18 amino acids. The CDR3 protein is CASSVDGSGSFNTGELFF. CDR3 nucleotide sequence: TGTGCCAGCAGCGTAGATGGTAGCGGGAGTTTTAACACCGGGGAGCTGTTTTTT.

V usage is TRBV6-4 and J usage is TRBJ1-2, with 7 bases identical to TRBD1. The germline V gene has CDR1 MRHNA and CDR2 SNTAGT. V dropped 7 bases and J dropped 7; count of bases not matched to a gene: 9. The CDR3 spans 13 residues. The chain's CDR3 is CASKSTGTGGYTF. In DNA, the CDR3 is TGTGCCAGCAAGTCGACAGGGACGGGTGGCTACACCTTC.

V gene TRBV28 combines with J gene TRBJ1-5, with 7 bases aligning to TRBD1. The trim removed 5 bases at V and 0 bases at J, leaving 10 bases unmatched. The CDR3 has 17 residues. Per the germline V gene, CDR1 is MDHEN and CDR2 is SYDVKM. CDR3 in amino acids: CASSLQFGQDSNQPQHF. The CDR3, as DNA: TGTGCCAGCAGTCTACAATTCGGACAGGATAGCAATCAGCCCCAGCATTTT.

V usage is TRBV12-3 or TRBV12-4 and J usage is TRBJ1-1; possible D gene TRBD1, 5 bases. The CDR3 is made up of 11 amino acids. V dropped 6 bases and J dropped 7 bases, with 9 bases sitting between them. CDR3 loop: CASSRQLEAFF. The CDR3 nucleotides read TGTGCCAGCAGCCGACAGCTTGAAGCTTTCTTT.

This clonotype was counted ten times or more. This chain uses TRBV7-8 with TRBJ2-5; no clear D gene. V was pared by 2 bases and J by 2 bases, with 15 bases between. The germline V gene encodes CDR1 SGHVS and CDR2 FQNEAQ. The CDR3 totals 16 residues. Here the CDR3 reads CASSLLRSVGQETQYF. Here the CDR3 DNA reads TGTGCCAGCAGCTTACTGAGGTCGGTGGGACAAGAGACCCAGTACTTC.

Ten or more counts support this clonotype. The chain employs TRBV28 and TRBJ2-5; TRBD1 or TRBD2 may be the D gene (5 bases each). Per germline, CDR1 MDHEN and CDR2 SYDVKM. Deletions cut 4 bases from V and 5 bases from J, with 17 bases between. The CDR3 runs to 15 residues. CDR3 residues: CASSSRDPLGETQYF. In nucleotides, the CDR3 is TGTGCCAGCAGTTCCCGGGACCCGCTGGGGGAGACCCAGTACTTC.

This clonotype showed up many times. The chain recombines TRBV5-1 with TRBJ2-7; TRBD2 matches at 7 bases. Germline V CDR1 and CDR2: SGHRS, YFSETQ. Trimming cost V 0 bases and J 0 bases; bases outside gene matches: 3. The CDR3 covers 15 residues. CDR3 region: CASSLGGGSSYEQYF. The CDR3 nucleotides are TGCGCCAGCAGCTTGGGTGGCGGGAGCTCCTACGAGCAGTACTTC.

This clonotype was observed at least ten times. The V gene is TRBV6-5, the J gene TRBJ1-5; D gene uncertain. The CDR3 totals 15 residues. From germline, CDR1 is MNHEY and CDR2 SVGAGI. Trimming removed 0 bases from V and 2 bases from J, with 8 bases in between. The CDR3 is CASSYSFGGNQPQHF. The CDR3 coding sequence is TGTGCCAGCAGTTACTCGTTTGGGGGCAATCAGCCCCAGCATTTT.

This clonotype was counted many times. The gene calls are TRBV2 and TRBJ1-1; 9 bases align to TRBD1. Germline CDR1 and CDR2: SNHLY and FYNNEI. CDR3 length: 13 amino acids. V shed 7 bases and J 6 bases; nucleotides not matched to a gene: 6. Written as DNA, the CDR3 is TGTGCCAGCACCCGGGACAGGGACGCTGAAGCTTTCTTT. Encoded protein: CASTRDRDAEAFF.

At least ten counts were recorded for this clonotype. The chain links TRBV28 to TRBJ2-7, with 7 bases identical to TRBD2. In germline, CDR1 is MDHEN, CDR2 SYDVKM. The CDR3 runs to 14 residues. The V gene end was trimmed by 3 bases and the J gene end by 0 bases; junction bases not matched to a gene: 2. In nucleotides, the CDR3 is TGTGCCAGCAGTTTTCGGGACTACTCCTACGAGCAGTACTTC. Translation gives CASSFRDYSYEQYF.